Each of the 14 T cell receptor beta chains below was sequenced from the same sample in a study of tumour-infiltrating T cells in Burkitt lymphoma. Assay used: immunoSEQ multiplex PCR; TCRdb lists only in-frame clones, some missing. The profile shows 13,000 to 15,000 clones, 85% of them singletons. Input material: tumor tissue. These receptors originate from a human donor with diffuse large B-cell lymphoma.

The rearrangement links TRBV5-1 to TRBJ1-5, with TRBD1 matching 7 bases. V lost 1 base, J lost 1 base, and 2 bases stayed unmatched. The length of the CDR3 is 15 residues. Germline V gives CDR1 SGHRS, CDR2 YFSETQ. Here the CDR3 reads CASSLTGASNQPQHF. CDR3 sequence (DNA): TGCGCCAGCAGCTTGACAGGGGCGAGCAATCAGCCCCAGCATTTT.

The V and J genes are TRBV10-2 and TRBJ1-5, with no clear D. The V gene's germline CDR1 is WSHSY and CDR2 SAAADI. V dropped 1 base and J dropped 6 bases, with 4 bases sitting between them. The CDR3 has 12 amino acids. The CDR3 coding sequence is TGCGCCAGCAGTGAGTATAGTCAGCCCCAGCATTTT. Translated: CASSEYSQPQHF.

The chain uses TRBV29-1 and TRBJ2-3, with D possibly matching TRBD2 (5 bases). Germline V lookup: CDR1 SQVTM, CDR2 ANQGSEA. With 8 bases removed from V and 4 bases from J, the gap between germline ends came to 19 bases. The CDR3 sequence is 14 residues long. This CDR3 reads CSSRRGEKSDTQYF. CDR3 sequence (DNA): TGCAGCTCAAGGCGTGGGGAGAAGTCAGATACGCAGTATTTT.

The chain is built from TRBV29-1 and TRBJ2-1; 7 nucleotides align to TRBD2. Per germline, CDR1 SQVTM and CDR2 ANQGSEA. The CDR3 contains 12 residues. After removal of 3 bases from V and 6 bases from J, the junction contained 2 bases not matched to a gene. As DNA, the CDR3 is TGCAGCGTTGATAGGGAGGGCAATGAGCAGTTCTTC. Its translation is CSVDREGNEQFF.

The rearrangement joins TRBV10-1 to TRBJ2-7; 10 nucleotides agree with TRBD1. Losses at the gene ends were 3 bases for V and 7 bases for J; bases not matched to a gene: 9. The CDR3 contains 15 residues. Germline assignment: CDR1 WNHNN and CDR2 SYGVQD (reference sequence). CDR3 coding DNA: TGCGCCAGCAGTGATTCCGGGACAGGGGCGGAAGAGCAGTACTTC. Translated: CASSDSGTGAEEQYF.

For this clone: An end of the junction does not agree with germline; a read error may underlie this. The chain has TRBV4-1 and TRBJ2-1; D not certain. CDR3 length equals 13 residues. In germline, CDR1 is MGHRA, CDR2 YSYEKL. The CDR3 DNA sequence: TGCGCCAGCAGCCAAGCCTCCCACAATGAGCAGTTCTTC. It translates to CASSQASHNEQFF.

V and J are TRBV19 and TRBJ1-1; unclear D gene. V dropped 3 bases and J dropped 1 base, with 9 bases sitting between them. There are 14 residues in the CDR3. Per germline, CDR1 LNHDA and CDR2 SQIVND (reference sequence). As DNA, the CDR3 is TGTGCCAGTAGTATGTCCGGCAGGAACACTGAAGCTTTCTTT. Translated: CASSMSGRNTEAFF.

The chain carries TRBV10-1 and TRBJ2-7; D perhaps matches TRBD2 (6 bases). Looked up from germline, CDR1 is WNHNN and CDR2 is SYGVQD (reference sequence). This CDR3 is 13 amino acids long. With 2 bases removed from V and 6 bases from J, the gap between germline ends came to 11 bases. The CDR3 region is CASSEIWRGEQYF. The CDR3, as DNA: TGCGCCAGCAGTGAGATATGGCGGGGCGAGCAGTACTTC.

The chain uses TRBV7-2 and TRBJ2-7; the D is unclear. CDR1 SGHTA and CDR2 FQGNSA come from the germline V gene. CDR3 length equals 14 residues. V was shortened by 7 bases and J by 1 base, with 14 bases between the two germline ends. In DNA form, the CDR3 reads TGTGCCAGCACCTCCCGGACCGAATCCTACGAGCAGTACTTC. This translates into CASTSRTESYEQYF. The full variable domain, in which reference TRBV7-2 and TRBJ2-7 provide the parts outside the CDR3, is GAGVSQSPSNKVTEKGKDVELRCDPISGHTALYWYRQSLGQGLEFLIYFQGNSAPDKSGLPSDRFSAERTGGSVSTLTIQRTQQEDSAVYLCASTSRTESYEQYFGPGTRLTVT.

The chain uses TRBV7-2 and TRBJ2-7; no firm D call. The germline CDR1 and CDR2 sequences are SGHTA and FQGNSA. Trimming took 1 base from V and 4 from J, leaving 5 bases between them. The CDR3 loop spans 12 amino acids. The CDR3 sequence: CASSLVLYEQYF. CDR3 DNA: TGTGCCAGCAGCTTAGTTTTGTACGAGCAGTACTTC.

This clone was detected a few times. The rearrangement uses TRBV11-2 and TRBJ2-5; unclear D gene. The CDR3 contains 11 residues. Between the trimmed V and J ends, which lost 1 base and 5 bases, there was a span of 2 bases. Germline assignment: CDR1 SGHAT and CDR2 FQNNGV. The CDR3, as DNA: TGTGCCAGCAGCTTAGGGGAGACCCAGTACTTC. Residues: CASSLGETQYF. Supplemented by reference TRBV11-2 and TRBJ2-5, the full variable domain reads EAGVAQSPRYKIIEKRQSVAFWCNPISGHATLYWYQQILGQGPKLLIQFQNNGVVDDSQLPKDRFSAERLKGVDSTLKIQPAKLEDSAVYLCASSLGETQYFGPGTRLLVL.

This chain uses TRBV18 with TRBJ1-1; perhaps TRBD1 as D (6 bases). The CDR3 sequence is 11 residues long. The germline CDR1 and CDR2 sequences are KGHSH and LQKENI. Trimming pared 7 bases from V and 8 bases from J, leaving 11 bases between. The CDR3 is CASLSGTEAFF. The DNA of the CDR3 is TGTGCCAGCTTATCCGGGACAGAAGCTTTCTTT.

The gene calls are TRBV27 and TRBJ1-1; no clear D. Trimming stripped 2 bases from V and 5 bases from J, with 18 bases between. Germline assignment: CDR1 MNHEY and CDR2 SMNVEV (reference sequence). The CDR3 loop spans 16 amino acids. CDR3 region: CASSLRILLAGTEAFF. The CDR3 region has the DNA TGTGCCAGCAGTTTACGTATCTTATTGGCGGGGACTGAAGCTTTCTTT.

V and J are TRBV9 and TRBJ2-3; 7 bases are a match to TRBD1. Germline CDR1 and CDR2: SGDLS and YYNGEE. V gave up 3 bases and J gave up 3 bases; unmatched junction bases: 7. The CDR3 loop spans 15 amino acids. The CDR3 DNA follows: TGTGCCAGCAGCGAGACAGGGAGCGGAACAGATACGCAGTATTTT. Translated: CASSETGSGTDTQYF.